This T cell receptor beta chain appears in the sequencing data of a study of cytomegalovirus exposure and HLA in healthy donors. To note about this clone: Antigen: not known.

Germline loops: CDR1 KGHSH, CDR2 LQKENI. The trim removed 5 bases at V and 5 bases at J, leaving 12 bases unmatched. CDR3 length: 16 amino acids. PCR used 60 Vbeta primers and 13 Jbeta primers. Method: immunoSEQ multiplex PCR; TCRdb's copy keeps in-frame clones and lacks some. Of about 130,000 clones in the sample, about two thirds are singletons; the top ten hold under 5.5%. Study-level results: Sequences of the TCR beta chain were said to predict the HLA-A and HLA-B alleles of most subjects accurately.

Sequenced: PBMCs. The chain uses TRBV18 and TRBJ1-5; 7 bases match TRBD1. The TCR was taken from a man aged 50 or older in good health and CMV-seropositive. CDR3 residues: CASSATGTEYDQPQHF. The CDR3 nucleotides are TGTGCCAGCTCAGCAACCGGGACAGAATACGATCAGCCCCAGCATTTT.